Given below is one T cell receptor (beta chain) in context. This sample stems from a study of blood T cell repertoires in COVID-19. Study at large: The study drew acute and convalescent COVID-19 samples from the United States, Italy and Spain. PBMCs, B-cell-depleted T cells, or T cells provided the cDNA or gDNA that made up the material.

In the original processing: Reference gene primer amplification in the assay estimated nucleated cell counts. TCRdb's table, derived via immunoSEQ multiplex PCR, lists solely in-frame clones and lacks some. For V, J and clone size, that table is used; D and trimming come from the DNA. This table has about 200,000 clones, roughly 88% appearing once. The sequencing sample was made of peripheral blood. The TCR sequence derives from a human donor in a cohort sampled during active COVID-19.

This CDR3 is CASSDYREGEQYF. The CDR3 coding sequence is TGTGCCAGCAGTGACTACAGGGAAGGAGAGCAGTACTTC. V gene TRBV2 combines with J gene TRBJ2-7, with D possibly matching TRBD1 (6 bases). Trimming pared 3 bases from V and 7 bases from J, leaving 13 bases between. Germline V gene sequence: CDR1 SNHLY, CDR2 FYNNEI. This CDR3 has 13 amino acids.